This passage covers 21 T cell receptor beta chains from one sample sequenced in a study of response to subunit inactivated influenza vaccine. Using its own MiXCR run on the RT-PCR reads, TCRdb lists one record per CDR3 protein. The table includes about 540,000 distinct CDR3 sequences, around 21% detected once. The sample was also reused in another study, on T cells expressing NK-cell markers. That paper states: The TCR beta cDNA came from 5'RACE template switching with UMIs.

The source was CD4+ T cells sorted from PBMCs, collected 12 days after vaccination. Source of these receptors: a man in his fifties or sixties who received an inactivated influenza vaccine.

This chain uses TRBV7-2 with TRBJ1-1; no clear D. Between the trimmed V and J ends, which lost 5 bases and 3 bases, there was a span of 10 bases. CDR1 and CDR2 (germline): SGHTA, FQGNSA. There are 13 residues in the CDR3. The CDR3 loop is CASSTNGDTEAFF. The CDR3 DNA reads as TGTGCCAGCAGCACGAATGGGGACACTGAAGCTTTCTTT.

The chain recombines TRBV9 with TRBJ2-1, with TRBD2 identical over 10 bases. Losses at the gene ends were 2 bases for V and 9 bases for J; bases not matched to a gene: 2. CDR1 SGDLS and CDR2 YYNGEE come from the germline V gene. This CDR3 region has 13 residues. CDR3 nucleotides: TGTGCCAGCAGCGTCTCTAGCGGGGGTGAGCAGTTCTTC. Amino acids: CASSVSSGGEQFF.

This chain links TRBV7-2 with TRBJ2-3, with 9 nucleotides matching TRBD1. The ends lost 3 bases at V and 4 bases at J; junction bases unmatched: 8. The CDR3 spans 16 residues. CDR1 and CDR2 (germline): SGHTA, FQGNSA. CDR3 loop: CASSFYRDRVPDTQYF. The CDR3 nucleotides read TGTGCCAGCAGCTTCTACCGGGACAGGGTCCCAGATACGCAGTATTTT.

The chain couples TRBV28 to TRBJ1-6; a weak D match, TRBD1 (5 bases). The germline CDR1 and CDR2 sequences are MDHEN and SYDVKM. With 6 bases removed from V and 0 bases from J, the gap between germline ends came to 12 bases. This CDR3 spans 16 amino acids. The CDR3 spells CASRRGDGSYNSPLHF. Here the CDR3 DNA reads TGTGCCAGCAGGCGGGGGGATGGCTCCTATAATTCACCCCTCCACTTT.

Only a few counts were recorded for this clonotype. This chain uses TRBV10-3 with TRBJ1-6; weak D call: TRBD1 (6 bases). V shed 6 bases and J shed 5 bases, with 11 bases lying between them. Germline V gene lookup returns CDR1 ENHRY and CDR2 SYGVKD. The CDR3 loop spans 14 amino acids. This chain's CDR3 is CAISEGGNNSPLHF. The CDR3 DNA follows: TGTGCCATCAGCGAGGGGGGTAATAATTCACCCCTCCACTTT.

This clonotype was detected only a few times. This chain joins TRBV5-1 and TRBJ1-1; the D is unclear. V lost 4 bases and J lost 3, with 16 bases in between. There are 15 residues in the CDR3. The germline V gene encodes CDR1 SGHRS and CDR2 YFSETQ. CDR3 coding DNA: TGCGCCAGCAGCCCAGCTCTGGAGGGTTACACTGAAGCTTTCTTT. As protein: CASSPALEGYTEAFF.

This sequence joins TRBV24-1 and TRBJ2-7, with D perhaps matching TRBD1 (6 bases). The ends were cut back, 5 bases at V and 2 bases at J, with 15 bases in the middle. CDR1 KGHDR and CDR2 SFDVKD come from the germline V gene. This CDR3 is 15 amino acids long. The DNA for the CDR3 is TGTGCCACCAGTGGAGATACAGGGTTACCCTACGAGCAGTACTTC. This translates into CATSGDTGLPYEQYF.

In this sample, this clonotype turned up a few times. The V gene is TRBV7-9, the J gene TRBJ1-5, with D unresolved. The V end lost 4 bases, the J end lost 6 bases, and 22 bases lay between the germline ends. The CDR3 has 17 residues. Germline CDR1 is SEHNR and CDR2 is FQNEAQ (reference sequence). DNA of the CDR3: TGTGCCAGCAGCTGGGGAATCGGGGATACCAGAACTCAGCCCCAGCATTTT. Protein sequence: CASSWGIGDTRTQPQHF.

Many counts were recorded for this clonotype. This chain joins TRBV24-1 and TRBJ2-1, with 9 bases fitting TRBD2. V shed 7 bases and J 5 bases; nucleotides not matched to a gene: 17. There are 18 residues in the CDR3. Germline V lookup: CDR1 KGHDR, CDR2 SFDVKD. The CDR3 DNA reads as TGTGCCACCAGACTTTGGGGTCAGGGGCTAGCGGGACACAATGAGCAGTTCTTC. This sequence encodes CATRLWGQGLAGHNEQFF.

This chain links TRBV6-2 or TRBV6-3 with TRBJ2-3; 13 positions match TRBD2. CDR3 length equals 20 residues. With V trimmed by 6 bases and J by 2 bases, 17 bases remained unmatched. Germline values: CDR1 MNHEY, CDR2 SVGEGT. The CDR3 DNA is TGTGCCAGCAGGCGTTCCGGGACTAGCGGGATCAAGTACAACACAGATACGCAGTATTTT. Residues: CASRRSGTSGIKYNTDTQYF.

This clonotype was counted ten times or more. This chain joins TRBV5-1 and TRBJ2-1; 11 bases are a match to TRBD1. Germline CDR1 reads SGHRS; CDR2 reads YFSETQ. J gave up 5 bases and V 5 bases, and 6 bases lay outside the gene matches. This CDR3 region has 15 residues. Here the CDR3 DNA reads TGCGCCAGCAGGGAAAGGACAGGGGGCAACAATGAGCAGTTCTTC. Its protein product is CASRERTGGNNEQFF. Full variable domain (outside the CDR3, taken from reference TRBV5-1 and TRBJ2-1): KAGVTQTPRYLIKTRGQQVTLSCSPISGHRSVSWYQQTPGQGLQFLFEYFSETQRNKGNFPGRFSGRQFSNSRSEMNVSTLELGDSALYLCASRERTGGNNEQFFGPGTRLTVL.

The V and J genes are TRBV19 and TRBJ2-2; 10 bases fit TRBD2. The V segment lost 4 bases and the J segment 5 bases; nucleotides outside the gene matches: 7. Germline lookup yields CDR1 LNHDA and CDR2 SQIVND (reference sequence). The CDR3 spans 16 residues. Written as DNA, the CDR3 is TGTGCCAGTAGTAGTAGCGGGAGGCGGTGGACCGGGGAGCTGTTTTTT. Its protein is CASSSSGRRWTGELFF. The full variable domain, completed using reference TRBV19 and TRBJ2-2, is DGGITQSPKYLFRKEGQNVTLSCEQNLNHDAMYWYRQDPGQGLRLIYYSQIVNDFQKGDIAEGYSVSREKKESFPLTVTSAQKNPTAFYLCASSSSGRRWTGELFFGEGSRLTVL.

The table lists this clonotype with a few counts. The chain combines TRBV7-6 with TRBJ2-3; 8 bases line up with TRBD1. V shed 8 bases, J shed 1 base, and the junction held 2 bases outside the gene matches. Germline V gives CDR1 SGHVS, CDR2 FNYEAQ. The CDR3 covers 13 residues. The DNA of the CDR3 is TGTGCCAGCGGACAGGGAGGCACAGATACGCAGTATTTT. Its protein is CASGQGGTDTQYF.

This clonotype turned up a few times. This chain joins TRBV12-3 or TRBV12-4 and TRBJ1-4; 9 positions match TRBD1. The ends lost 5 bases at V and 10 bases at J; junction bases unmatched: 11. This CDR3 region has 15 residues. CDR3: CASSLGTGSGGKLFF. The CDR3 DNA is TGTGCCAGCAGTCTCGGGACAGGGAGCGGTGGAAAACTGTTTTTT.

This clonotype turned up a few times. The J gene is TRBJ2-3, the V gene TRBV5-1, with D unclear. This CDR3 has 13 amino acids. Germline V CDR1 and CDR2: SGHRS, YFSETQ. Trimming cost V 0 bases and J 7 bases, with 9 bases left between them. The CDR3 region is CASSLAGRNTQYF. CDR3 DNA: TGCGCCAGCAGCTTGGCCGGCAGAAATACGCAGTATTTT.

This clonotype was seen many times. J is TRBJ2-1 and V is TRBV7-2; TRBD2 agrees at 8 bases. In germline, CDR1 is SGHTA, CDR2 FQGNSA. This CDR3 region has 15 residues. The V and J ends lost 1 base and 4 bases, in that order; junction bases with no gene match: 3. The CDR3 loop is CASSLDGRDYNEQFF. DNA for the CDR3: TGTGCCAGCAGCTTAGACGGGAGGGATTACAATGAGCAGTTCTTC. The full variable domain, its missing parts supplied by reference TRBV7-2 and TRBJ2-1, is GAGVSQSPSNKVTEKGKDVELRCDPISGHTALYWYRQSLGQGLEFLIYFQGNSAPDKSGLPSDRFSAERTGGSVSTLTIQRTQQEDSAVYLCASSLDGRDYNEQFFGPGTRLTVL.

This sequence joins TRBV20-1 and TRBJ2-3, with D maybe TRBD2 (7 bases). Trimming stripped 3 bases from V and 2 bases from J, with 18 bases between. Looked up from germline, CDR1 is DFQATT and CDR2 is SNEGSKA (reference sequence). This CDR3 region has 16 residues. CDR3 nucleotides: TGCAGTGCTAGGCCCGGAGGGGGGGGGGACACAGATACGCAGTATTTT. Protein sequence: CSARPGGGGDTDTQYF.

This clonotype appeared a few times. The genes are TRBV6-4 and TRBJ2-7; tentative D call: TRBD1 (6 bases). From germline, CDR1 is MRHNA and CDR2 SNTAGT. The CDR3 length is 13 residues. V gave up 3 bases and J gave up 6 bases, with 12 bases separating them. The CDR3 DNA sequence: TGTGCCAGCAGTGAAATAGAGGGGGTCGAGCAGTACTTC. Its protein is CASSEIEGVEQYF.

In this sample, this clonotype turned up many times. This rearrangement joins TRBV6-6 to TRBJ2-2; D unresolved. Trimming took off 6 bases at V and 2 bases at J, with 4 bases between the two ends. The CDR3 runs to 12 residues. Germline CDR1 MNHNY, CDR2 SVGAGI (reference sequence). The CDR3 is CASSENTGELFF. CDR3 DNA: TGTGCCAGCAGCGAAAACACCGGGGAGCTGTTTTTT.

Many counts were recorded for this clonotype. The CDR3 is CASSRDYPRETQYF. CDR3 bases: TGTGCCAGCAGTAGGGACTACCCTCGGGAGACCCAGTACTTC. The chain employs TRBV12-3 or TRBV12-4 and TRBJ2-5; 7 bases are shared with TRBD2. Trimming cost V 5 bases and J 5 bases; bases outside gene matches: 8. This CDR3 region has 14 residues.

This clonotype showed up just a few times. The chain is built from TRBV5-1 and TRBJ2-1; 7 bases match TRBD1. The CDR3 extends over 12 amino acids. V lost 4 bases to trimming and J lost 6 bases; unmatched junction nucleotides: 1. CDR1 and CDR2 (germline): SGHRS, YFSETQ. CDR3 amino acids: CASSRDSNEQFF. CDR3 sequence (DNA): TGCGCCAGCAGCCGGGACAGCAATGAGCAGTTCTTC.